Below, 5 T cell receptor beta chains from the same sample are listed, as sequenced in a study of shared clonotypes between healthy human individuals. Positive CCR7 selection of CD45RO-negative cells yielded the naive CD8 cells, and terminally differentiated effector memory CD45RA+ cells were excluded. TCRdb's copy holds only in-frame clones and misses some; the assay was immunoSEQ multiplex PCR. The sample consists of millions of clones, 90% to 95% of them appearing once. Sequencing used naive CD8+ T cells from PBMCs. The receptors stem from a man between 18 and 29 years old in good health. Some clones in this sample may be carry-over from other donors' samples.

The J gene is TRBJ1-1, the V gene TRBV5-1; TRBD1 agrees at 8 bases. This CDR3 comprises 15 residues. The germline V gene has CDR1 SGHRS and CDR2 YFSETQ. With V trimmed by 0 bases and J by 1 base, 2 bases remained unmatched. The CDR3: CASSLAGGTNTEAFF. The CDR3 bases are TGCGCCAGCAGCTTGGCAGGGGGCACGAACACTGAAGCTTTCTTT.

Concerning this clone itself: The sample contains more than one DNA sequence encoding this CDR3. The chain uses TRBV4-1 and TRBJ2-7, with 9 nucleotides matching TRBD2. The CDR3 loop spans 15 amino acids. V lost 1 base and J lost 2; bases outside the gene matches: 3. The germline CDR1 and CDR2 sequences are MGHRA and YSYEKL. As DNA, the CDR3 is TGCGCCAGCAGCCAAGGAGCTAGCGGGGCCTACGAGCAGTACTTC. This sequence encodes CASSQGASGAYEQYF.

CDR3 bases: TGTGCCAGCAGTATGCTAGCGGGACAATACAATGAGCAGTTCTTC. Translated: CASSMLAGQYNEQFF. This chain joins TRBV28 and TRBJ2-1; 9 nucleotides agree with TRBD2. J gave up 4 bases and V 5 bases, and 6 bases lay outside the gene matches. This CDR3 region has 15 residues. From germline, CDR1 is MDHEN and CDR2 SYDVKM.

The chain couples TRBV7-9 to TRBJ2-3, with TRBD1 matching over 10 bases. The germline V gene has CDR1 SEHNR and CDR2 FQNEAQ (reference sequence). V was clipped by 7 bases and J by 3 bases; unmatched bases: 13. The CDR3 runs to 17 residues. In DNA, the CDR3 is TGTGCCAGCACCCTAATTGGCCGGACAGGGGGAACAGATACGCAGTATTTT. Translating it yields CASTLIGRTGGTDTQYF. The full variable domain, completed using reference TRBV7-9 and TRBJ2-3, is DTGVSQNPRHKITKRGQNVTFRCDPISEHNRLYWYRQTLGQGPEFLTYFQNEAQLEKSRLLSDRFSAERPKGSFSTLEIQRTEQGDSAMYLCASTLIGRTGGTDTQYFGPGTRLTVL.

The chain links TRBV9 to TRBJ2-5; TRBD2 matches 10 bases. This CDR3 contains 16 residues. Germline V CDR1 and CDR2: SGDLS, YYNGEE. V gave up 1 base and J gave up 5 bases; unmatched junction bases: 8. As DNA, the CDR3 is TGTGCCAGCAGCGTATCGGCTAGCGGGGGTAGGGAGACCCAGTACTTC. The encoded protein is CASSVSASGGRETQYF.